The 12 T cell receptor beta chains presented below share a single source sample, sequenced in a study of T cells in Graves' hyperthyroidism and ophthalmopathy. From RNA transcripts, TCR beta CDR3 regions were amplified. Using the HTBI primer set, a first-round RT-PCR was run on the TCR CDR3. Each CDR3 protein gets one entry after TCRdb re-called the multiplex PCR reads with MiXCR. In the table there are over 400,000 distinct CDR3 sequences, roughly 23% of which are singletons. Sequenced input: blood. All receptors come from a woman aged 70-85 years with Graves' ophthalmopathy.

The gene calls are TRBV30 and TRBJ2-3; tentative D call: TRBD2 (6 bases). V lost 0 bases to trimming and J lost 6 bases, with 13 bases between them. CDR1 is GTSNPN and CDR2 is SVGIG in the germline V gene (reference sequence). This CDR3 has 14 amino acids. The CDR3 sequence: CAWSVQVAVDTQYF. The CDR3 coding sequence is TGTGCCTGGAGTGTACAGGTAGCGGTGGATACGCAGTATTTT. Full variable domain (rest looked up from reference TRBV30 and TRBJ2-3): SQTIHQWPATLVQPVGSPLSLECTVEGTSNPNLYWYRQAAGRGLQLLFYSVGIGQISSEVPQNLSASRPQDRQFILSSKKLLLSDSGFYLCAWSVQVAVDTQYFGPGTRLTVL.

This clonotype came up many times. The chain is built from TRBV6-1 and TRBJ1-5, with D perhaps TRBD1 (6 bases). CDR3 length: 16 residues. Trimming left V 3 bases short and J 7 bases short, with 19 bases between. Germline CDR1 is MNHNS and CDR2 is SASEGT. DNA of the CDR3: TGTGCCAGCAGTGATCTGCCAGGGGAAGGTGGGCAGCCCCAGCATTTT. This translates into CASSDLPGEGGQPQHF.

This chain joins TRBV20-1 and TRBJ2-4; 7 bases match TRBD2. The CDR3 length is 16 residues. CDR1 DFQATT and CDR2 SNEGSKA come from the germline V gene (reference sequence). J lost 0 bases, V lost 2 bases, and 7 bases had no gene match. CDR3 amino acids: CSARNRGDIAKNIQYF. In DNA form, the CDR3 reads TGCAGTGCTAGAAATCGGGGGGATATAGCCAAAAACATTCAGTACTTC.

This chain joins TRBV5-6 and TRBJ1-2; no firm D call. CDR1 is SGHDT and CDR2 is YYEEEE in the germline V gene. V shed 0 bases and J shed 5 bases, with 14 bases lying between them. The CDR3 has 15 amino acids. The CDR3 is CASSLVEGYLYGYTF. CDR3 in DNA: TGTGCCAGCAGCTTGGTCGAAGGTTACCTTTATGGCTACACCTTC.

For the CDR3, the DNA is TGTGCCACCAGCAGAGACATCAGTGTAACCTACGAGCAGTACTTC. This codes for CATSRDISVTYEQYF. This chain connects TRBV15 to TRBJ2-7; D unclear. This CDR3 has 15 amino acids. Deletions cut 0 bases from V and 2 bases from J, with 11 bases between. Germline CDR1 is LNHNV and CDR2 is YYDKDF (reference sequence). Full variable domain (remainder filled in from reference TRBV15 and TRBJ2-7): DAMVIQNPRYQVTQFGKPVTLSCSQTLNHNVMYWYQQKSSQAPKLLFHYYDKDFNNEADTPDNFQSRRPNTSFCFLDIRSPGLGDTAMYLCATSRDISVTYEQYFGPGTRLTVT.

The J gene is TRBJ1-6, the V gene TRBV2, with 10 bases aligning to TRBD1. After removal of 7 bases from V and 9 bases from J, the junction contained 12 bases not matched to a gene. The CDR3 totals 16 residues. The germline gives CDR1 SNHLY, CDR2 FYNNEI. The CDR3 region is CASTADRGSSGSPLHF. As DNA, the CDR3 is TGTGCCAGCACAGCGGACAGGGGGAGTTCGGGTTCACCCCTCCACTTT.

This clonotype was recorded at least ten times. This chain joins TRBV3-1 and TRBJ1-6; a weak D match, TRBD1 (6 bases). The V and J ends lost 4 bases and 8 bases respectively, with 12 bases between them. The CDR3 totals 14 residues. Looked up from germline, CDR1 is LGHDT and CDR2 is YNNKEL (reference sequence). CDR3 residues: CASSRRGEDSPLHF. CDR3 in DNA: TGTGCCAGCAGCCGCAGGGGCGAGGATTCACCCCTCCACTTT.

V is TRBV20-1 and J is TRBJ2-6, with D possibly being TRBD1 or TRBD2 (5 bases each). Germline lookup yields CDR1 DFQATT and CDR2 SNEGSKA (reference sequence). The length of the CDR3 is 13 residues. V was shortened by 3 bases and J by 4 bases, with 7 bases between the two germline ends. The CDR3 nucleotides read TGCAGTGCTAGCGGGACGGGGGCCAACGTCCTGACTTTC. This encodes CSASGTGANVLTF.

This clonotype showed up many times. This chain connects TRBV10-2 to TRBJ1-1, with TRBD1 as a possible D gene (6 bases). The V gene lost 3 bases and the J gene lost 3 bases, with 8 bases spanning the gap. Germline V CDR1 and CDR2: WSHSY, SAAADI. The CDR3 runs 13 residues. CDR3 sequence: CASSDQGHTEAFF. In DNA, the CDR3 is TGCGCCAGCAGTGACCAGGGGCACACTGAAGCTTTCTTT.

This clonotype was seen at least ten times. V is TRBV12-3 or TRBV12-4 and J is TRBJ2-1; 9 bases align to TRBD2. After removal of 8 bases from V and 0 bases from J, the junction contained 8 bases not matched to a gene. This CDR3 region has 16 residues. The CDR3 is CASDIAGVGSYNEQFF. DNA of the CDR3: TGTGCCAGCGATATAGCGGGAGTGGGCTCCTACAATGAGCAGTTCTTC.

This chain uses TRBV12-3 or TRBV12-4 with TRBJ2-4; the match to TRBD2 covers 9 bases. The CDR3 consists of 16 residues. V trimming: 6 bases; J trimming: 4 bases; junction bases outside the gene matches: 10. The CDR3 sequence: CASSPPGSGRKNIQYF. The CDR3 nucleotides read TGTGCCAGCAGCCCGCCGGGAAGCGGGAGGAAAAACATTCAGTACTTC.

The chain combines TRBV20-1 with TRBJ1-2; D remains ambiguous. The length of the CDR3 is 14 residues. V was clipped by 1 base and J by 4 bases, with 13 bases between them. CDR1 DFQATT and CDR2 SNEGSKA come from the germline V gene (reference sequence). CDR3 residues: CSARVIELGYGYTF. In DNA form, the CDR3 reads TGCAGTGCTAGAGTGATTGAGTTGGGCTATGGCTACACCTTC.